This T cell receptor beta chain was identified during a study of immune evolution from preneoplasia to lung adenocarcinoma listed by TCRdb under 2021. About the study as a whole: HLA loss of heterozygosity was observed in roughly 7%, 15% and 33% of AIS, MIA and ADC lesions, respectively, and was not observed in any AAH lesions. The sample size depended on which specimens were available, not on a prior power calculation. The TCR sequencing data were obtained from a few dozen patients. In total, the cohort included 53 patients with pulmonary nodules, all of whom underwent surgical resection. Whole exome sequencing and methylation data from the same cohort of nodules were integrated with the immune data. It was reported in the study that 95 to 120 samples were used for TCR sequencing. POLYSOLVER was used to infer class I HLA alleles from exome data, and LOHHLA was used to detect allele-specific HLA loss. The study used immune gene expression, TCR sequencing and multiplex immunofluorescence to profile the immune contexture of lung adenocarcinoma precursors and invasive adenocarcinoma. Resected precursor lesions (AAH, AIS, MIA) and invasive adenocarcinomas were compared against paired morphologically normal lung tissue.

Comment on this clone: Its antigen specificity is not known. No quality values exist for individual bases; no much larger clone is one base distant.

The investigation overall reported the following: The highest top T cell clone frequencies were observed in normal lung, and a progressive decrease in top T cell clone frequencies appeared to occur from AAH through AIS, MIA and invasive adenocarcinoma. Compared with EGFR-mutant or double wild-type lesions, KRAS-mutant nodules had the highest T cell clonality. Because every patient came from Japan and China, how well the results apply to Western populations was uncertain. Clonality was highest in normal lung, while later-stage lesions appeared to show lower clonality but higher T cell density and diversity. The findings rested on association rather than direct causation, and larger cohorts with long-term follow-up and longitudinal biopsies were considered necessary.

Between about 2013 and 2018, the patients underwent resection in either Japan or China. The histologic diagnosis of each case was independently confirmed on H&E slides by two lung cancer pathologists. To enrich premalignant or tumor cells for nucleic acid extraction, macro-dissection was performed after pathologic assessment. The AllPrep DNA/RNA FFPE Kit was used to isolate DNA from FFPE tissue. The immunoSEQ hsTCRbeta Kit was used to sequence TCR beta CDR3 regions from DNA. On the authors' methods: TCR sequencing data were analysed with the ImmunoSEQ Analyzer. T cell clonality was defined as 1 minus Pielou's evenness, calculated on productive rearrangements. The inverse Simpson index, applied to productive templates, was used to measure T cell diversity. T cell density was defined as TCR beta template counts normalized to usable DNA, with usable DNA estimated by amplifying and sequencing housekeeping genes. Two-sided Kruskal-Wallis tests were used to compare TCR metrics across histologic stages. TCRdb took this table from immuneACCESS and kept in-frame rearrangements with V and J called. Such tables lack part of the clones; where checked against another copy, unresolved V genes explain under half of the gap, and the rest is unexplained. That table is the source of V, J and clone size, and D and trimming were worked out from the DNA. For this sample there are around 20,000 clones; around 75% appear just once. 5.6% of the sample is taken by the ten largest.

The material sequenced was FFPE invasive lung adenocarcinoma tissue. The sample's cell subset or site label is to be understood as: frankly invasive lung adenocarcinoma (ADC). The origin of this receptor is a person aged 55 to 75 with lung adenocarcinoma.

The CDR3: CATSREAATDTQYF. The nucleotides are TGTGCCACCAGCAGAGAAGCGGCCACAGATACGCAGTATTTT. The rearrangement combines TRBV15 with TRBJ2-3; a tentative D call is TRBD2 (5 bases match). CDR1 and CDR2 are read off the germline V gene (reference sequence) as LNHNV and YYDKDF. The cysteine opens and the phenylalanine closes a CDR3 of 14 amino acids. The CDR3 DNA has 42 bases and is translated from base 1. The V and J ends are trimmed by 0 bases and 2 bases, leaving 6 bases between them. Full variable domain (CDR3 extended with the reference TRBV15 and TRBJ2-3 proteins): DAMVIQNPRYQVTQFGKPVTLSCSQTLNHNVMYWYQQKSSQAPKLLFHYYDKDFNNEADTPDNFQSRRPNTSFCFLDIRSPGLGDTAMYLCATSREAATDTQYFGPGTRLTVL.